This record covers a single T cell receptor beta chain. Its antigen remains unidentified. Isolated RNA was reverse transcribed in full, so expressed TCRB transcripts were sequenced. Profiled with immunoSEQ multiplex PCR; TCRdb holds only in-frame clones, not every one. The repertoire has about 640,000 clones, 9.5% to 15% of them found once; the top ten carry about 0.11%. This entry belongs to a study of beta chain features in type 1 diabetes. Overall study: Sorted cells from all samples, numbering over 85,000,000, were examined.

The authors sorted CD4+ naive, central memory, regulatory and stem cell-like memory cells via CD45RO/CCR7/CD25/CD127/CD95/CD27. Overall study findings and caveats: VDJ junctions from type 1 diabetes patients carried fewer insertions and larger deletions. A moderate, significant TCRB CDR3 shortening appeared in type 1 diabetes across four CD4+ subsets. PCR might preferentially amplify shorter templates, equally in patients and controls.

Between the trimmed V and J ends, which lost 8 bases and 4 bases, there was a span of 14 bases. The CDR3 extends over 13 amino acids. Germline CDR1 and CDR2: MNHEY and SVGAGI. What was sequenced was naive CD4+ T cells from blood. The origin of this receptor is a man younger than 45 with type 1 diabetes. The chain has TRBV6-5 and TRBJ1-2; D uncertain. The CDR3 DNA sequence: TGTGCCAGCCGCAGCGACATCTCCTATGGCTACACCTTC. Amino acid sequence: CASRSDISYGYTF.